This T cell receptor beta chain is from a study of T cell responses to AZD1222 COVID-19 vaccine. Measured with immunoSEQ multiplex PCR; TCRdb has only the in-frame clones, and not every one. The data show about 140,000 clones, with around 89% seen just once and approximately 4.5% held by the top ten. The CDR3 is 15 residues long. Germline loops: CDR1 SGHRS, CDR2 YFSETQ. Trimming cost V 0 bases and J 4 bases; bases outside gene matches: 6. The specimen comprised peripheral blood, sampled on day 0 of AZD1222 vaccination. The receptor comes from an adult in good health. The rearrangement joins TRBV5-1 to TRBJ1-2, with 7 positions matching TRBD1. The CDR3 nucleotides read TGCGCCAGCAGCTTGGAAAGAGACAGGGCCTATGGCTACACCTTC. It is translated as CASSLERDRAYGYTF.